What follows describes a single TCR beta chain. This sample was taken from a study of blood T cell repertoires in COVID-19. Assay used: immunoSEQ multiplex PCR; TCRdb lists only in-frame clones, some missing. The data hold 240,000 or so clones, with around 88% observed a single time. Trimming pared 4 bases from V and 9 bases from J, leaving 11 bases between. The V gene's germline CDR1 is SGHDT and CDR2 YYEEEE. The CDR3 has 13 residues. Specimen: PBMCs or T cells enriched from blood (not recorded which). This sequence joins TRBV5-6 and TRBJ1-6; possibly TRBD1 for D (5 bases). The TCR sequence derives from a woman aged 35 to 49 with acute COVID-19. The chain's CDR3 is CASSAPGVSPLHF. The DNA of the CDR3 is TGTGCCAGCAGCGCCCCGGGGGTTTCACCCCTCCACTTT.